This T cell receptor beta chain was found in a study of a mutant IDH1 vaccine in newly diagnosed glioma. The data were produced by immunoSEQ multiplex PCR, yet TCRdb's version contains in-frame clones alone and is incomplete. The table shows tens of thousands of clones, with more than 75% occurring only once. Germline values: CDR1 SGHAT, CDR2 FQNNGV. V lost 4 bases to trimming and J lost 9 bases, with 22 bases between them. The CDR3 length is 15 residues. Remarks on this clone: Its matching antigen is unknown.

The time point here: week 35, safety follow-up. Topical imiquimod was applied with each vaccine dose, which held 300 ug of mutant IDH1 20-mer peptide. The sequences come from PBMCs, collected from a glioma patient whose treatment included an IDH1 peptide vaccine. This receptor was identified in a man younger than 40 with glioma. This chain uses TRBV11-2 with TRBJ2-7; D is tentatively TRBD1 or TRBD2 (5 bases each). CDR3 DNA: TGTGCCAGCAGCTCCCTCGGCAAGGGGAGTTTTTCGCAGTACTTC. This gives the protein CASSSLGKGSFSQYF.